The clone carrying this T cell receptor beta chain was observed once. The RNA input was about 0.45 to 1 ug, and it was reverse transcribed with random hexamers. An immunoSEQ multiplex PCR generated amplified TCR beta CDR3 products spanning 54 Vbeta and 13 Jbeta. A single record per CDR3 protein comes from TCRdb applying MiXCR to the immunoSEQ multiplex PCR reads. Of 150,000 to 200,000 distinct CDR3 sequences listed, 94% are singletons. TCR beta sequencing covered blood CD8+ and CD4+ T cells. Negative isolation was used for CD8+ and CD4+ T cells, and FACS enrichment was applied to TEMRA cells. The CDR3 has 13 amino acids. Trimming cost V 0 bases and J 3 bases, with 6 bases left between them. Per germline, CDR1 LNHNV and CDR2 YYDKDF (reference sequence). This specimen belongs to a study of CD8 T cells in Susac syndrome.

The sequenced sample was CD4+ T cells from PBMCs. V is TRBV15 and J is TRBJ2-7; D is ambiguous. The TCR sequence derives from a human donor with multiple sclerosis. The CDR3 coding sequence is TGTGCCACCAGCAGAGATTCGGGCTACGAGCAGTACTTC. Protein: CATSRDSGYEQYF.